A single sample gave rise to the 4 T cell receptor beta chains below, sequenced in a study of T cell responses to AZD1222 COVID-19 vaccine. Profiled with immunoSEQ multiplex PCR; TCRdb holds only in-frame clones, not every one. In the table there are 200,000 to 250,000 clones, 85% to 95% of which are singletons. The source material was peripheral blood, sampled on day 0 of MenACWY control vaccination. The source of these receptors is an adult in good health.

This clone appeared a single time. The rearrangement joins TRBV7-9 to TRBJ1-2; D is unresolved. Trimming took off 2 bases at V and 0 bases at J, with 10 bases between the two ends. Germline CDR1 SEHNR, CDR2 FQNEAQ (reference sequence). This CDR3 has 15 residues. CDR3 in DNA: TGTGCCAGCAGCTTAATCGGCACAACTAACTATGGCTACACCTTC. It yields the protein CASSLIGTTNYGYTF.

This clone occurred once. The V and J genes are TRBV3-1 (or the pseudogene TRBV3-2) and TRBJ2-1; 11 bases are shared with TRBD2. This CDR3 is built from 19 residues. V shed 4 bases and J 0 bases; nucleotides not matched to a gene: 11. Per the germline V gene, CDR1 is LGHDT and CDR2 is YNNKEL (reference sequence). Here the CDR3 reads CASSLYSGGALGSYNEQFF. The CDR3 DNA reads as TGTGCCAGCAGCCTCTATAGCGGGGGGGCTTTGGGCTCCTACAATGAGCAGTTCTTC.

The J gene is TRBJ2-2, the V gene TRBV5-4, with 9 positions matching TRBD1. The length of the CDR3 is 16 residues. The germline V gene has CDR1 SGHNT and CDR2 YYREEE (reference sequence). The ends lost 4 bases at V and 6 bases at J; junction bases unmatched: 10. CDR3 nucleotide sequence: TGTGCCAGCAGCCCGATAGGACAGGGGATGGCCGGGGAGCTGTTTTTT. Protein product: CASSPIGQGMAGELFF.

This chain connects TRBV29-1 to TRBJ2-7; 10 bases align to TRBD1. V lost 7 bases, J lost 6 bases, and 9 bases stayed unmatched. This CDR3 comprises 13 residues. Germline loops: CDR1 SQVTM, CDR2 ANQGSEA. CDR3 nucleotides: TGCAGCGCGACGACAGGGGGCTGGGGCGAGCAGTACTTC. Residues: CSATTGGWGEQYF.